A single sample gave rise to the 26 T cell receptor beta chains below, sequenced in a study of T cell responses to AZD1222 COVID-19 vaccine. Generated by immunoSEQ multiplex PCR, the TCRdb table keeps only in-frame clones and is missing some. The data show some 90,000 clones, with around nine tenths seen just once and under 20% held by the top ten. Sequencing used peripheral blood, obtained on day 0 of AZD1222 vaccination. Receptors originate from an adult in good health.

The CDR3 reads CASSPGADQETQYF. CDR3 in DNA: TGCGCCAGCAGCCCCGGGGCAGACCAAGAGACCCAGTACTTC. V gene TRBV5-1 combines with J gene TRBJ2-5; the D call may be TRBD1 or TRBD2 (5 bases each). CDR1 is SGHRS and CDR2 is YFSETQ in the germline V gene. The CDR3 consists of 14 residues. Trimming shortened V by 4 bases and J by 0 bases, and 10 bases separated the two germline ends.

V is TRBV28 and J is TRBJ2-1; 12 bases line up with TRBD1. V dropped 8 bases and J dropped 9; count of bases not matched to a gene: 14. This CDR3 contains 16 residues. CDR1 MDHEN and CDR2 SYDVKM come from the germline V gene. The CDR3 DNA is TGTGCCAGCGAAACATACCCGGGACAGGGGGCTAGTGAGCAGTTCTTC. Amino acid sequence: CASETYPGQGASEQFF.

This chain joins TRBV2 and TRBJ2-1, with 9 bases that match TRBD1. Germline assignment: CDR1 SNHLY and CDR2 FYNNEI. The trim removed 6 bases at V and 14 bases at J, leaving 8 bases unmatched. The CDR3 consists of 12 residues. The CDR3 DNA follows: TGTGCCAGCAGAGAGAGGGACAGGGTGGAGTTCTTC. This encodes CASRERDRVEFF.

The chain recombines TRBV29-1 with TRBJ1-1; D not resolved. V dropped 1 base and J dropped 4 bases, with 10 bases sitting between them. The CDR3 extends over 13 amino acids. Germline CDR1 and CDR2: SQVTM and ANQGSEA. The DNA of the CDR3 is TGCAGCGTTGAAGGATCAAGTGGCACTGAAGCTTTCTTT. It codes for CSVEGSSGTEAFF.

The chain carries TRBV11-2 and TRBJ1-1; D not resolved. The CDR3 loop spans 14 amino acids. The V and J ends lost 2 bases and 3 bases respectively, with 10 bases between them. Germline CDR1 reads SGHAT; CDR2 reads FQNNGV. CDR3 sequence: CASSLRWGDTEAFF. DNA of the CDR3: TGTGCCAGCAGCTTACGGTGGGGAGACACTGAAGCTTTCTTT.

The chain recombines TRBV9 with TRBJ2-1; D is unresolved. Germline V gene sequence: CDR1 SGDLS, CDR2 YYNGEE. V was cut by 3 bases and J by 4 bases, with 11 bases left in between. The CDR3 totals 14 residues. The CDR3, as DNA: TGTGCCAGCAGCGCTTACGGAACTTACAATGAGCAGTTCTTC. Translated, it gives CASSAYGTYNEQFF.

This chain connects TRBV2 to TRBJ2-1; D is unresolved. CDR3 length: 13 amino acids. Germline V gene data show CDR1 as SNHLY and CDR2 as FYNNEI. Trimming took off 4 bases at V and 2 bases at J, with 6 bases between the two ends. The CDR3 loop reads CASSVAAYNEQFF. The CDR3 nucleotides read TGTGCCAGCAGTGTGGCGGCCTACAATGAGCAGTTCTTC.

The chain is built from TRBV6-5 and TRBJ1-3, with D tentatively TRBD1 (5 bases). Germline CDR1 and CDR2: MNHEY and SVGAGI. V lost 0 bases, J lost 2 bases, and 8 bases lay in between. This CDR3 has 15 amino acids. The CDR3 sequence is CASSYSSRAGNTIYF. CDR3 DNA: TGTGCCAGCAGTTACTCGTCCAGGGCTGGAAACACCATATATTTT.

The chain has TRBV18 and TRBJ2-2; 7 bases agree with TRBD1. Germline CDR1 and CDR2: KGHSH and LQKENI. The CDR3 totals 15 residues. The trim removed 1 base at V and 7 bases at J, leaving 6 bases unmatched. In nucleotides, the CDR3 is TGTGCCAGCTCACCACTAAGGGGGCCGGACGGGGAGCTGTTTTTT. Translation gives CASSPLRGPDGELFF.

This clone was seen a single time. This chain uses TRBV5-4 with TRBJ2-1; weak D call: TRBD2 (5 bases). There are 17 residues in the CDR3. The germline gives CDR1 SGHNT, CDR2 YYREEE (reference sequence). Trimming shortened V by 4 bases and J by 4 bases, and 21 bases separated the two germline ends. The CDR3 DNA reads as TGTGCCAGCAGCGGGAATGGTGCAGCGGCAACTTACAATGAGCAGTTCTTC. Its protein product is CASSGNGAAATYNEQFF.

The chain recombines TRBV25-1 with TRBJ1-1; D remains unclear. The CDR3 covers 14 residues. With 1 base removed from V and 4 bases from J, the gap between germline ends came to 10 bases. Germline CDR1 MGHDK, CDR2 SYGVNS. The CDR3 region is CASSESLKGTEAFF. CDR3 in DNA: TGTGCCAGCAGTGAATCGCTAAAGGGCACTGAAGCTTTCTTT.

This chain connects TRBV29-1 to TRBJ2-7; 11 nucleotides align to TRBD2. Unmatched junction bases numbered 5, after V lost 4 bases and J lost 3 bases. The CDR3 has 14 residues. Germline lookup yields CDR1 SQVTM and CDR2 ANQGSEA. The CDR3 protein is CSVATSGTLYEQYF. The CDR3 coding sequence is TGCAGCGTTGCGACTAGCGGGACTCTCTACGAGCAGTACTTC.

This clone was observed a single time. The rearrangement joins TRBV5-1 to TRBJ1-4; D is unresolved. This CDR3 comprises 15 residues. V lost 1 base to trimming and J lost 0 bases, with 7 bases between them. Germline V gene lookup returns CDR1 SGHRS and CDR2 YFSETQ. In nucleotides, the CDR3 is TGCGCCAGCAGCTTGACAAAGGCAACTAATGAAAAACTGTTTTTT. This gives the protein CASSLTKATNEKLFF.

Relative to its sample, this clone is large. The chain uses TRBV7-9 and TRBJ1-6; no definite D call. The CDR3 is 15 residues long. Germline V gene data show CDR1 as SEHNR and CDR2 as FQNEAQ (reference sequence). V lost 2 bases to trimming and J lost 8 bases, with 13 bases between them. The CDR3 spells CASSLTRAGDSPLHF. The DNA of the CDR3 is TGTGCCAGCAGCTTAACGAGGGCCGGGGATTCACCCCTCCACTTT.

This chain links TRBV2 with TRBJ2-1; D is uncertain. CDR3 length equals 15 residues. Trimming pared 4 bases from V and 0 bases from J, leaving 10 bases between. Germline V gene sequence: CDR1 SNHLY, CDR2 FYNNEI. This chain's CDR3 is CASSVAFFSYNEQFF. The CDR3 DNA sequence: TGTGCCAGCAGTGTGGCATTCTTCTCCTACAATGAGCAGTTCTTC.

The chain employs TRBV7-3 and TRBJ2-2; TRBD1 is a possible D gene (5 bases). The germline V and J ends were trimmed by 2 bases and 6 bases, with 10 bases remaining between them. The length of the CDR3 is 14 residues. The germline gives CDR1 SGHTA, CDR2 FQGTGA. CDR3 residues: CASSLSRVAGELFF. CDR3 nucleotides: TGTGCCAGCAGCTTATCCAGGGTGGCCGGGGAGCTGTTTTTT.

The chain combines TRBV18 with TRBJ2-3; TRBD2 matches 7 bases. Losses at the gene ends were 3 bases for V and 0 bases for J; bases not matched to a gene: 6. The CDR3 is made up of 16 amino acids. CDR1 and CDR2 from the germline V gene are KGHSH and LQKENI. CDR3 amino acids: CASSPRGGASTDTQYF. The CDR3 DNA is TGTGCCAGCTCACCTCGGGGAGGGGCTAGCACAGATACGCAGTATTTT.

The rearrangement joins TRBV7-2 to TRBJ1-1; 7 bases are shared with TRBD1. In germline, CDR1 is SGHTA, CDR2 FQGNSA. The CDR3 totals 15 residues. After removal of 1 base from V and 4 bases from J, the junction contained 6 bases not matched to a gene. As DNA, the CDR3 is TGTGCCAGCAGCTTAGGACAGGGTGGGCCCACTGAAGCTTTCTTT. Amino acids: CASSLGQGGPTEAFF.

The CDR3 DNA reads TGTGCCAGCAGCGTTGTCGCCGGGGAGCTGTTTTTT. As protein: CASSVVAGELFF. The J gene is TRBJ2-2, the V gene TRBV9; D is undetermined. Deletions cut 2 bases from V and 6 bases from J, with 5 bases between. The germline CDR1 and CDR2 sequences are SGDLS and YYNGEE. The CDR3 consists of 12 residues.

The genes are TRBV3-1 (or the pseudogene TRBV3-2) and TRBJ1-2; D is unclear. V lost 2 bases to trimming and J lost 5 bases, with 3 bases between them. Germline CDR1 and CDR2: LGHDT and YNNKEL (reference sequence). This CDR3 has 11 residues. Here the CDR3 reads CASSQSYGYTF. CDR3 coding DNA: TGTGCCAGCAGCCAATCTTATGGCTACACCTTC.

The genes are TRBV18 and TRBJ2-7; 7 bases fit TRBD2. The CDR3 contains 15 residues. The ends lost 4 bases at V and 7 bases at J; junction bases unmatched: 13. CDR1 and CDR2 (germline): KGHSH, LQKENI. The DNA of the CDR3 is TGTGCCAGCTCACGGCTAGCGGCGGGTCTTAGTGAGCAGTACTTC. Translation gives CASSRLAAGLSEQYF.

V and J are TRBV6-5 and TRBJ2-7, with TRBD1 matching over 9 bases. The ends lost 0 bases at V and 5 bases at J; junction bases unmatched: 5. The germline CDR1 and CDR2 sequences are MNHEY and SVGAGI. CDR3 length: 15 residues. The CDR3 nucleotides are TGTGCCAGCAGTTACTCGGGACAGGGTGGAAACGAGCAGTACTTC. Protein product: CASSYSGQGGNEQYF.

The genes are TRBV5-1 and TRBJ2-5; 9 nucleotides agree with TRBD2. Germline V lookup: CDR1 SGHRS, CDR2 YFSETQ. The CDR3 extends over 16 amino acids. V lost 0 bases and J lost 5; bases outside the gene matches: 8. The DNA of the CDR3 is TGCGCCAGCAGCTTGGAATCGCGGGAGGGCGGCGAGACCCAGTACTTC. This encodes CASSLESREGGETQYF. The full variable domain, with the rest looked up from reference TRBV5-1 and TRBJ2-5, is KAGVTQTPRYLIKTRGQQVTLSCSPISGHRSVSWYQQTPGQGLQFLFEYFSETQRNKGNFPGRFSGRQFSNSRSEMNVSTLELGDSALYLCASSLESREGGETQYFGPGTRLLVL.

The chain joins TRBV27 to TRBJ2-2; TRBD1 matches at 7 bases. There are 13 residues in the CDR3. Trimming took 8 bases from V and 4 from J; bases not matched to a gene: 4. CDR1 is MNHEY, CDR2 SMNVEV, per germline (reference sequence). DNA of the CDR3: TGTGCCAGCCAGGGGGAAGGCACCGGGGAGCTGTTTTTT. This translates into CASQGEGTGELFF.

This clone was counted between two and nine times. The rearrangement links TRBV19 to TRBJ2-2, with 9 positions matching TRBD1. The junction had 6 bases not matched to a gene; V was cut back by 6 bases and J by 4 bases. Germline V gene sequence: CDR1 LNHDA, CDR2 SQIVND (reference sequence). This CDR3 has 15 amino acids. The CDR3 nucleotides read TGTGCCAGTAGGAGGGACAGGGTGAGCACCGGGGAGCTGTTTTTT. Encoded protein: CASRRDRVSTGELFF.

The chain links TRBV7-9 to TRBJ1-3; TRBD1 might be the D (5 bases). V was trimmed by 0 bases and J by 4 bases, leaving 16 bases between them. The CDR3 has 17 amino acids. The germline CDR1 and CDR2 sequences are SEHNR and FQNEAQ (reference sequence). The DNA for the CDR3 is TGTGCCAGCAGCTTAGCGATAGGCAGGGTACTCGGAAACACCATATATTTT. This codes for CASSLAIGRVLGNTIYF.